Listed below are T cell receptor beta chains from one sample, sequenced in a study of blood T cell repertoires in COVID-19. Repertoires were generated with immunoSEQ multiplex PCR, while TCRdb's copy carries only in-frame clones and drops some. The sample lists fewer than 300,000 clones, around nine tenths seen once, with roughly 9% in the top ten. Sequencing was performed on PBMCs or T cells enriched from blood (not recorded which). Receptors originate from a man between 40 and 49 years old who had recovered from COVID-19. Each CDR3 is given with its conserved first and last residue. The D gene is left open where the match is weak. Size values are once, few and many counts, or a class for expanded clones, and some rows have none.

d_call	clone_size	j_call	v_call	cdr3_aa	cdr3_nt
TRBD1	-	TRBJ2-3	TRBV10-3	CATTGTGGSDTQYF	TGTGCCACCACCGGGACAGGGGGATCAGATACGCAGTATTTT
-	-	TRBJ2-1	TRBV20-1	CSARAGEQFF	TGCAGTGCTAGGGCGGGTGAGCAGTTCTTC
TRBD1	-	TRBJ1-2	TRBV4-1	CASSQVGDRGGYTF	TGCGCCAGCAGCCAAGTTGGGGACAGGGGTGGCTACACCTTC
-	-	TRBJ1-1	TRBV19	CASSPQRGPNTEAFF	TGTGCCAGTAGCCCCCAGAGAGGGCCCAACACTGAAGCTTTCTTT
-	once	TRBJ2-5	TRBV7-9	CASSLRGAEETQYF	TGTGCCAGCAGCTTACGGGGGGCCGAAGAGACCCAGTACTTC
-	-	TRBJ2-5	TRBV4-2	CASSHSGGEETQYF	TGTGCCAGCAGCCACTCCGGGGGTGAAGAGACCCAGTACTTC
-	-	TRBJ2-5	TRBV9	CASSVFGGPQETQYF	TGTGCCAGCAGCGTGTTCGGGGGGCCCCAAGAGACCCAGTACTTC
TRBD1	-	TRBJ1-2	TRBV10-2	CASSPDRDGYTF	TGCGCCAGCAGTCCCGACAGGGATGGCTACACCTTC
-	-	TRBJ2-7	TRBV4-3	CASSQGMGGSGTYYGQYF	TGCGCCAGCAGCCAAGGTATGGGGGGTAGCGGCACTTACTACGGGCAGTACTTC
-	-	TRBJ1-3	TRBV7-2	CASSFAGSGNTIYF	TGTGCCAGCAGCTTCGCCGGCTCTGGAAACACCATATATTTT
-	-	TRBJ1-5	TRBV2	CASSGESTSNQPQHF	TGTGCCAGCAGTGGAGAAAGCACTAGCAATCAGCCCCAGCATTTT
TRBD2	-	TRBJ2-7	TRBV9	CASSVGVSGSGEQYF	TGTGCCAGCAGCGTAGGGGTTAGCGGGAGTGGCGAGCAGTACTTC
-	many	TRBJ2-3	TRBV20-1	CSARDSDTQYF	TGCAGTGCTAGAGACAGTGATACGCAGTATTTT
-	-	TRBJ2-7	TRBV28	CASGSSGNYEQYF	TGTGCCAGCGGATCCAGCGGAAACTACGAGCAGTACTTC
-	-	TRBJ1-6	TRBV28	CASRSLLIGSPLHF	TGTGCCAGCAGATCCTTACTAATCGGTTCACCCCTCCACTTT
-	-	TRBJ1-5	TRBV9	CASSVLGGQNQPQHF	TGTGCCAGCAGCGTCCTCGGGGGGCAGAATCAGCCCCAGCATTTT
TRBD2	-	TRBJ2-3	TRBV7-8	CASSSPGLADTQYF	TGTGCCAGCAGCTCGCCGGGACTAGCAGATACGCAGTATTTT
-	-	TRBJ2-1	TRBV7-8	CASSLSFTSSSEQFF	TGTGCCAGCAGCTTGAGCTTCACGTCGAGTAGCGAGCAGTTCTTC
-	-	TRBJ1-6	TRBV19	CASSSRGRNSPLHF	TGTGCCAGTAGTTCCAGGGGAAGGAATTCACCCCTCCACTTT
-	-	TRBJ1-1	TRBV4-3	CASSQETGQNTEAFF	TGCGCCAGCAGCCAAGAGACAGGACAGAACACTGAAGCTTTCTTT
-	-	TRBJ1-4	TRBV28	CASSYSTRGTNEKLFF	TGTGCCAGCAGTTATAGTACAAGGGGCACTAATGAAAAACTGTTTTTT
-	-	TRBJ1-1	TRBV5-1	CASSLLMVEGHEAFF	TGCGCCAGCAGCTTGTTGATGGTTGAGGGCCATGAAGCTTTCTTT
TRBD2	-	TRBJ2-7	TRBV18	CASSPGLAGRYEQYF	TGTGCCAGCTCACCGGGCCTAGCGGGGAGATACGAGCAGTACTTC
-	-	TRBJ1-2	TRBV4-1	CASSQEGLMGYGYTF	TGCGCCAGCAGCCAAGAGGGGCTCATGGGCTATGGCTACACCTTC
TRBD2	-	TRBJ2-7	TRBV27	CASSLLASGDLYEQYF	TGTGCCAGCAGTTTATTGGCTAGCGGGGACCTCTACGAGCAGTACTTC
TRBD1	-	TRBJ2-1	TRBV2	CASVRDRGRSSYNEQFF	TGTGCCAGCGTCCGGGACAGGGGGAGGAGCTCCTACAATGAGCAGTTCTTC
-	-	TRBJ2-2	TRBV9	CASSSRKGAGELFF	TGTGCCAGCAGCTCAAGGAAGGGGGCCGGGGAGCTGTTTTTT
-	-	TRBJ2-1	TRBV24-1	CATSTTVGTTNEQFF	TGTGCCACCAGTACGACGGTGGGTACTACGAATGAGCAGTTCTTC
TRBD2	-	TRBJ2-5	TRBV5-8	CASSARLAGVETQYF	TGTGCCAGCAGCGCCCGACTAGCGGGAGTGGAGACCCAGTACTTC
-	few	TRBJ1-6	TRBV5-4	CASSLDREGGPLHF	TGTGCCAGCAGCTTGGACAGGGAGGGAGGACCCCTCCACTTT
-	once	TRBJ2-1	TRBV4-2	CASSQVSGVENEQFF	TGTGCCAGCAGCCAAGTTTCGGGGGTTGAGAATGAGCAGTTCTTC